This passage covers 21 T cell receptor beta chains from one sample sequenced in a study of control samples from healthy donors and cancer patients. The assay was immunoSEQ multiplex PCR, and TCRdb's table has in-frame clones only and misses some. The sample has over 85,000 clones, 92% seen once. The sequencing input was blood. These receptors originate from a young woman in good health.

This chain joins TRBV6-4 and TRBJ2-2; D is undetermined. V lost 0 bases to trimming and J lost 7 bases, with 15 bases between them. The CDR3 length is 16 residues. The V gene's germline CDR1 is MRHNA and CDR2 SNTAGT. The CDR3 sequence is CASSDSKLVGFGELFF. The DNA for the CDR3 is TGTGCCAGCAGTGACTCGAAACTCGTGGGTTTCGGGGAGCTGTTTTTT.

The J gene is TRBJ2-7, the V gene TRBV7-9, with TRBD2 as a possible D gene (6 bases). CDR1 and CDR2 (germline): SEHNR, FQNEAQ (reference sequence). The CDR3 length is 13 residues. The V end was cut by 8 bases, the J end by 1 base, with 12 bases between. CDR3 residues: CASVGTGSYEQYF. CDR3 in DNA: TGTGCCAGCGTCGGGACTGGTTCCTACGAGCAGTACTTC.

V and J are TRBV24-1 and TRBJ1-1; D call uncertain. CDR3 length: 15 residues. The germline V and J ends were trimmed by 4 bases and 1 base, with 12 bases remaining between them. CDR1 KGHDR and CDR2 SFDVKD come from the germline V gene. CDR3 in amino acids: CATSDSQIPNTEAFF. In DNA, the CDR3 is TGTGCCACCAGTGACTCCCAGATACCGAACACTGAAGCTTTCTTT.

This chain joins TRBV5-6 and TRBJ2-7; D is perhaps TRBD1 (5 bases). Trimming removed 4 bases from V and 4 bases from J, with 21 bases in between. This CDR3 comprises 16 residues. Germline values: CDR1 SGHDT, CDR2 YYEEEE. CDR3 nucleotide sequence: TGTGCCAGCAGCGCCCAGGGTAGCCACCCCTCTTACGAGCAGTACTTC. It specifies CASSAQGSHPSYEQYF.

This clone showed up just once. This chain links TRBV5-6 with TRBJ2-7; D call uncertain. Germline values: CDR1 SGHDT, CDR2 YYEEEE. V lost 3 bases and J lost 5, with 6 bases in between. This CDR3 is 11 amino acids long. CDR3 sequence reads: CASSSRNEQYF. For the CDR3, the DNA is TGTGCCAGCAGCTCCAGGAACGAGCAGTACTTC. The full variable domain, completed using reference TRBV5-6 and TRBJ2-7, is DAGVTQSPTHLIKTRGQQVTLRCSPKSGHDTVSWYQQALGQGPQFIFQYYEEEERQRGNFPDRFSGHQFPNYSSELNVNALLLGDSALYLCASSSRNEQYFGPGTRLTVT.

The rearrangement joins TRBV12-5 to TRBJ1-5; D gene uncertain. This CDR3 spans 13 amino acids. Germline CDR1 reads LGHNT; CDR2 reads FRNRAP. Trimming took 7 bases from V and 4 from J, leaving 11 bases between them. The CDR3 DNA is TGTGCTAGTGCCGCGGCTGGAAATCAGCCCCAGCATTTT. Protein product: CASAAAGNQPQHF.

CDR3 bases: TGTGCCAGCATGTCGGGAGGCCACATTCAGTACTTC. Its translation is CASMSGGHIQYF. The chain employs TRBV2 and TRBJ2-4; 7 bases agree with TRBD2. With 7 bases clipped from V and 8 bases from J, the junction kept 5 bases outside the gene matches. Germline CDR1 SNHLY, CDR2 FYNNEI. The CDR3 is 12 amino acids.

In its sample, this clone was seen a few times. The genes are TRBV5-1 and TRBJ1-1, with no clear D. Germline loops: CDR1 SGHRS, CDR2 YFSETQ. Trimming left V 8 bases short and J 1 base short, with 9 bases between. The CDR3 is 12 amino acids. The CDR3 region is CASRPENTEAFF. CDR3 DNA: TGCGCCAGTCGTCCGGAGAACACTGAAGCTTTCTTT.

This chain connects TRBV4-3 to TRBJ1-4; TRBD1 aligns across 7 bases. This CDR3 is built from 16 residues. CDR1 LGHNA and CDR2 YSLEER come from the germline V gene. Trimming took 0 bases from V and 5 from J; bases not matched to a gene: 6. The DNA for the CDR3 is TGCGCCAGCAGCCAAGATCAGGGGGGGGCAAATGAAAAACTGTTTTTT. Protein sequence: CASSQDQGGANEKLFF.

V is TRBV6-1 and J is TRBJ1-6, with D tentatively TRBD1 (5 bases). V was shortened by 1 base and J by 3 bases, with 7 bases between the two germline ends. This CDR3 is built from 15 residues. Germline V gene lookup returns CDR1 MNHNS and CDR2 SASEGT. In nucleotides, the CDR3 is TGTGCCAGCAGTGAAGGGCAGGGCTATAATTCACCCCTCCACTTT. It encodes CASSEGQGYNSPLHF.

The chain has TRBV15 and TRBJ1-2; D ambiguous. V lost 0 bases, J lost 6 bases, and 8 bases lay in between. This CDR3 region has 13 residues. Germline loops: CDR1 LNHNV, CDR2 YYDKDF (reference sequence). This chain's CDR3 is CATSREAVHGYTF. As DNA, the CDR3 is TGTGCCACCAGCAGAGAGGCAGTTCATGGCTACACCTTC.

The J gene is TRBJ1-5, the V gene TRBV29-1; D is perhaps TRBD1 (6 bases). The CDR3 contains 14 residues. Germline V lookup: CDR1 SQVTM, CDR2 ANQGSEA. Trimming took off 6 bases at V and 1 base at J, with 13 bases between the two ends. This chain's CDR3 is CSVGTSGSNQPQHF. CDR3 DNA sequence: TGCAGCGTAGGGACATCCGGGAGCAATCAGCCCCAGCATTTT.

V is TRBV2 and J is TRBJ2-7, with 11 bases fitting TRBD1. V shed 5 bases, J shed 4 bases, and the junction held 4 bases outside the gene matches. From germline, CDR1 is SNHLY and CDR2 FYNNEI. The CDR3 loop spans 14 amino acids. This chain's CDR3 is CASSHGQGAYEQYF. CDR3 DNA: TGTGCCAGCAGTCATGGACAGGGGGCTTACGAGCAGTACTTC. The full variable domain, rest sourced from reference TRBV2 and TRBJ2-7, is EPEVTQTPSHQVTQMGQEVILRCVPISNHLYFYWYRQILGQKVEFLVSFYNNEISEKSEIFDDQFSVERPDGSNFTLKIRSTKLEDSAMYFCASSHGQGAYEQYFGPGTRLTVT.

The V gene is TRBV19, the J gene TRBJ1-1, with a weak D call TRBD1 (6 bases). Germline CDR1 and CDR2: LNHDA and SQIVND (reference sequence). This CDR3 comprises 14 residues. The germline V and J ends were trimmed by 3 bases and 5 bases, with 13 bases remaining between them. As DNA, the CDR3 is TGTGCCAGTAGTATCACAGGGCAGCGGACTGAAGCTTTCTTT. Residues: CASSITGQRTEAFF.

The rearrangement links TRBV2 to TRBJ1-2, with 7 positions matching TRBD1. CDR3 size: 13 residues. Looked up from germline, CDR1 is SNHLY and CDR2 is FYNNEI. With 6 bases clipped from V and 8 bases from J, the junction kept 9 bases outside the gene matches. CDR3 bases: TGTGCCAGCAGGGAGGGGGCCTCTTCAGGCTACACCTTC. Translated: CASREGASSGYTF.

V and J are TRBV11-3 and TRBJ2-2, with D tentatively TRBD2 (6 bases). Germline-derived CDR1 and CDR2 are SGHNT and YENEEA. The CDR3 totals 16 residues. Trimming removed 4 bases from V and 7 bases from J, with 19 bases in between. The CDR3 DNA sequence: TGTGCCAGCAGCTCCCGGGACTCCGGCAGTGGCGGGGAGCTGTTTTTT. Translation gives CASSSRDSGSGGELFF.

The chain employs TRBV4-1 and TRBJ2-7; D is uncertain. This CDR3 spans 15 amino acids. The germline CDR1 and CDR2 sequences are MGHRA and YSYEKL. The V gene lost 0 bases and the J gene lost 3 bases, with 12 bases spanning the gap. In DNA form, the CDR3 reads TGCGCCAGCAGCCAAGAAAACGTAGGATACTACGAGCAGTACTTC. As protein: CASSQENVGYYEQYF.

The chain employs TRBV27 and TRBJ1-1; D is unresolved. Deletions cut 1 base from V and 2 bases from J, with 5 bases between. Germline lookup yields CDR1 MNHEY and CDR2 SMNVEV (reference sequence). This CDR3 spans 13 amino acids. The CDR3 coding sequence is TGTGCCAGCAGTTTATACTTAAACACTGAAGCTTTCTTT. Residues: CASSLYLNTEAFF.

The chain uses TRBV27 and TRBJ1-5, with TRBD1 identical over 8 bases. Unmatched junction bases numbered 5, after V lost 6 bases and J lost 4 bases. The CDR3 length is 14 residues. The germline V gene encodes CDR1 MNHEY and CDR2 SMNVEV (reference sequence). The CDR3, as DNA: TGTGCCAGCAGGACAGGGGTATTAAATCAGCCCCAGCATTTT. It yields the protein CASRTGVLNQPQHF.

The V call is TRBV9, the J call TRBJ1-1; TRBD1 matches 8 bases. Germline values: CDR1 SGDLS, CDR2 YYNGEE. This CDR3 has 14 amino acids. The ends lost 2 bases at V and 1 base at J; junction bases unmatched: 1. The chain's CDR3 is CASSVQGANTEAFF. The CDR3 DNA reads as TGTGCCAGCAGCGTTCAGGGGGCGAACACTGAAGCTTTCTTT.

The gene calls are TRBV4-2 and TRBJ1-3; weak D call: TRBD1 (5 bases). This CDR3 is built from 17 residues. The V end was cut by 3 bases, the J end by 1 base, with 16 bases between. Germline V gene sequence: CDR1 LGHNA, CDR2 YNFKEQ. Here the CDR3 DNA reads TGTGCCAGCAGCCAGACCACCAAAGGGGTTTCTGGAAACACCATATATTTT. Protein product: CASSQTTKGVSGNTIYF.